The following is a T cell receptor (beta chain) sequence with its context. No antigen is known for it. Trimming removed 5 bases from V and 10 bases from J, with 20 bases in between. CDR3 length: 14 residues. Germline assignment: CDR1 PRHDT and CDR2 FYEKMQ (reference sequence). This sample was taken from a study of cytomegalovirus exposure and HLA in healthy donors. Findings and limits, study-wide: The authors enumerated roughly 160 TCR beta chains as linked to cytomegalovirus. Relative to the approximately 700-donor mean, N-insertions were reportedly fewer in an Asian-associated ancestry cluster in a later analysis.

60 Vbeta and 13 Jbeta primers were used in PCR. Authors' data handling: Tens of millions of unique TCR beta chains, 9 million to 12 million shared, were counted in a later analysis. Only in-frame clones appear in the TCRdb table, and some are missing; sequencing was by immunoSEQ multiplex PCR. V and J calls and clone size follow that table, whereas D and trimming were derived from the DNA. The table lists under 250,000 clones, roughly 82% of them singletons. The sequenced sample consisted of PBMCs. The sequence derives from a man aged 35-49 years in good health and CMV-seropositive. The chain combines TRBV13 with TRBJ1-1, with a weak D call TRBD1 (6 bases). CDR3 sequence: CASSILDRPQGAFF. The CDR3 DNA sequence: TGTGCCAGCAGCATTCTCGACAGGCCCCAAGGAGCTTTCTTT.